A single sample gave rise to the 30 T cell receptor beta chains below, sequenced in a study of T cells expressing NK-cell markers. TCRdb reanalyzed the 5' RACE reads and collapses them to one entry per CDR3 protein, without DNA. Found here are 250,000 or so distinct CDR3 sequences; the top ten clones hold 4% to 4.5%. The sample taken for sequencing was blood T cells: a sorted CD56 or NKG2C T cell subset, CD4+ or CD8+ T cells, or bulk PBMC T cells (not recorded which). Receptors were obtained from a woman aged 18-70 years in good health.

The V gene is TRBV4-3, the J gene TRBJ1-1; TCRdb designates TRBD1, a call that cannot be tested without DNA. Germline V gene lookup returns CDR1 LGHNA and CDR2 YSLEER. The CDR3 runs to 14 residues. The CDR3 here is CASSQGELNTEAFF.

The chain links TRBV7-2 to TRBJ2-3; the D gene TCRdb calls, TRBD2, cannot be checked with no DNA. Germline assignment: CDR1 SGHTA and CDR2 FQGNSA. The CDR3 runs to 16 residues. The CDR3 sequence: CASSYRGRGFVDTQYF.

The chain combines TRBV2 with TRBJ1-2; as DNA is missing, the TRBD1 call by TCRdb cannot be tested. In germline, CDR1 is SNHLY, CDR2 FYNNEI. The CDR3 is 15 amino acids. The CDR3 region is CASSGRRGDNYGYTF. The whole variable domain, filled in from reference TRBV2 and TRBJ1-2, reads EPEVTQTPSHQVTQMGQEVILRCVPISNHLYFYWYRQILGQKVEFLVSFYNNEISEKSEIFDDQFSVERPDGSNFTLKIRSTKLEDSAMYFCASSGRRGDNYGYTFGSGTRLTVV.

The chain carries TRBV18 and TRBJ2-1; no DNA is available, so the TRBD2 call from TCRdb remains unchecked. The CDR3 totals 18 residues. In germline, CDR1 is KGHSH, CDR2 LQKENI. This CDR3 is CASSPQALAGPFGNEQFF.

The genes are TRBV18 and TRBJ1-5. CDR3 length: 13 residues. Germline V CDR1 and CDR2: KGHSH, LQKENI. CDR3 loop: CASSPGFTQPQHF.

The chain combines TRBV6-2 or TRBV6-3 with TRBJ2-2; the D gene TCRdb calls, TRBD1, cannot be checked with no DNA. The CDR3 contains 16 residues. In germline, CDR1 is MNHEY, CDR2 SVGEGT. CDR3 sequence reads: CASNKDRGRFGGELFF.

V is TRBV14 and J is TRBJ2-1. The CDR3 runs to 13 residues. Germline CDR1 is SGHDN and CDR2 is FVKESK. CDR3 sequence: CASSQDSYNEQFF.

The chain is built from TRBV20-1 and TRBJ1-4; TCRdb names TRBD1, which stays unverified in the absence of DNA. In germline, CDR1 is DFQATT, CDR2 SNEGSKA (reference sequence). There are 15 residues in the CDR3. This chain's CDR3 is CSARAMGHNNEKLFF.

This chain links TRBV5-1 with TRBJ2-6; TCRdb's D call of TRBD1 is untestable without DNA. Germline V gives CDR1 SGHRS, CDR2 YFSETQ. CDR3 size: 18 residues. CDR3: CASSLAYRGSSGANVLTF.

V and J are TRBV15 and TRBJ1-5; TCRdb selects TRBD1, and the lack of DNA leaves this call unchecked. The germline V gene has CDR1 LNHNV and CDR2 YYDKDF (reference sequence). This CDR3 comprises 15 residues. The CDR3 sequence: CATSRVVQGGQPQHF. The full variable domain, with the rest looked up from reference TRBV15 and TRBJ1-5, is DAMVIQNPRYQVTQFGKPVTLSCSQTLNHNVMYWYQQKSSQAPKLLFHYYDKDFNNEADTPDNFQSRRPNTSFCFLDIRSPGLGDTAMYLCATSRVVQGGQPQHFGDGTRLSIL.

The chain uses TRBV6-5 and TRBJ1-1; TCRdb proposes TRBD1, but this gene call is untestable without DNA. Germline V gene lookup returns CDR1 MNHEY and CDR2 SVGAGI. The CDR3 loop spans 15 amino acids. This CDR3 reads CASSYGDITASEAFF.

The rearrangement links TRBV20-1 to TRBJ2-1; checking the TCRdb D call of TRBD1 is not possible without DNA. CDR3 length: 14 residues. Germline values: CDR1 DFQATT, CDR2 SNEGSKA (reference sequence). The CDR3 here is CSANVPRGYNEQFF.

The chain is built from TRBV12-3 or TRBV12-4 and TRBJ2-5; TCRdb gives TRBD2 as the D gene, but with no DNA this cannot be confirmed. The CDR3 length is 16 residues. CDR3 residues: CASSFGLAEDSKTQYF.

This chain links TRBV4-3 with TRBJ1-4. CDR3 size: 16 residues. Germline V CDR1 and CDR2: LGHNA, YSLEER. CDR3 amino acids: CASSQVQAGSDEKLFF.

The chain uses TRBV20-1 and TRBJ1-1; TCRdb reports TRBD1, a call that lacks DNA to check it against. Germline lookup yields CDR1 DFQATT and CDR2 SNEGSKA (reference sequence). This CDR3 has 14 amino acids. The CDR3 spells CSAIRGQRVPEAFF.

This chain uses TRBV7-2 with TRBJ1-2; the D gene TCRdb calls, TRBD1, cannot be checked with no DNA. The CDR3 is 14 amino acids. Germline CDR1 is SGHTA and CDR2 is FQGNSA. The CDR3 here is CASSLDRGMGGYTF.

The chain uses TRBV23-1 and TRBJ2-1. TRBV23-1 carries the ORF label, with uncertain function. CDR3 length equals 16 residues. The CDR3 sequence is CASSQTGGGSYNEQFF.

The V and J genes are TRBV6-6 and TRBJ2-1; the D call of TRBD1 rests on TCRdb alone, since no DNA is present to check it. Germline V gives CDR1 MNHNY, CDR2 SVGAGI (reference sequence). This CDR3 contains 12 residues. CDR3 amino acids: CASTGDYNEQFF.

The chain recombines TRBV5-4 with TRBJ2-3; the TCRdb call, TRBD2, lacks DNA for checking. The germline V gene encodes CDR1 SGHNT and CDR2 YYREEE (reference sequence). The CDR3 has 14 amino acids. CDR3 residues: CASSLGGEADTQYF.

The gene calls are TRBV6-5 and TRBJ2-2; the D gene TCRdb calls, TRBD2, cannot be checked with no DNA. The germline gives CDR1 MNHEY, CDR2 SVGAGI. The CDR3 is made up of 16 amino acids. The CDR3 here is CASSYLAGGLAGELFF.

This chain joins TRBV4-3 and TRBJ2-7. This CDR3 comprises 11 residues. Germline V CDR1 and CDR2: LGHNA, YSLEER. Here the CDR3 reads CASSQENEQYF.

The chain couples TRBV4-1 to TRBJ1-2. Germline CDR1 MGHRA, CDR2 YSYEKL. There are 14 residues in the CDR3. The CDR3 reads CASSRSEGIYGYTF.

This sequence joins TRBV20-1 and TRBJ1-1; the TCRdb D gene call, TRBD1, has no DNA to confirm it. The CDR3 is 16 residues long. CDR1 is DFQATT, CDR2 SNEGSKA, per germline (reference sequence). CDR3 sequence reads: CSARVQGRGMNTEAFF.

V and J are TRBV4-1 and TRBJ2-4; as DNA is missing, the TRBD1 call by TCRdb cannot be tested. Germline CDR1 is MGHRA and CDR2 is YSYEKL. The CDR3 covers 16 residues. The CDR3 region is CASSQDGWDRLNIQYF.

The chain couples TRBV3-1 to TRBJ1-4. Per germline, CDR1 LGHDT and CDR2 YNNKEL (reference sequence). The CDR3 consists of 13 residues. The CDR3 here is CASSGLYGEKLFF.

The rearrangement joins TRBV9 to TRBJ2-7; TCRdb returns TRBD2, unconfirmable since there is no DNA. This CDR3 comprises 16 residues. Germline-derived CDR1 and CDR2 are SGDLS and YYNGEE. CDR3 sequence reads: CASSVEVAGGPYEQYF.

The chain joins TRBV3-1 to TRBJ2-1; TCRdb designates TRBD1, a call that cannot be tested without DNA. This CDR3 has 14 residues. CDR1 and CDR2 from the germline V gene are LGHDT and YNNKEL (reference sequence). This CDR3 is CASSQEGRMNEQFF.

This chain joins TRBV7-9 and TRBJ2-7. This CDR3 region has 16 residues. From germline, CDR1 is SEHNR and CDR2 FQNEAQ (reference sequence). The CDR3: CASSFGLSSIWHEQYF.

The chain is built from TRBV5-1 and TRBJ2-6; the TCRdb call, TRBD1, lacks DNA for checking. The germline CDR1 and CDR2 sequences are SGHRS and YFSETQ. The CDR3 totals 17 residues. The CDR3 reads CASSLGQGAPGANVLTF.

The rearrangement joins TRBV5-6 to TRBJ1-2; the D gene TCRdb calls, TRBD1, cannot be checked with no DNA. CDR1 and CDR2 (germline): SGHDT, YYEEEE. This CDR3 is built from 14 residues. CDR3 residues: CASRGTGRGYGYTF.